This T cell receptor (beta chain) was captured by sequencing in a study of spatial heterogeneity in lung cancer. Study outcomes and limitations: The number of expanded tumor alpha and beta chains correlated with mutation number.

TCRdb passed the 5' RACE reads through MiXCR, listing each CDR3 protein once. The sample lists some 13,000 distinct CDR3 sequences, around 3.5% occurring once. Regarding time point: sample taken at primary tumor resection. Material for sequencing was whole RNA from tumor, nontumor lung or frozen PBMC, left unsorted. The CDR3 has 15 residues. J was trimmed by 6 bases and V by 6 bases; bases with no gene match: 12. CDR1 DFQATT and CDR2 SNEGSKA come from the germline V gene (reference sequence). This clonotype has at least ten counts. Its specificity is not known. The V and J genes are TRBV20-1 and TRBJ2-1; 9 nucleotides line up with TRBD1. The clonotype originates from a male donor with early-stage non-small cell lung cancer. Here the sequenced sample was lung tumor tissue, taken at surgery. CDR3 bases: TGCAGTGCAAATGATCCGGGACAGGGATTCAATGAGCAGTTCTTC. This sequence encodes CSANDPGQGFNEQFF.